The source of this T cell receptor (beta chain) is a study of blood T cell repertoires in COVID-19. Across the whole study: Donors in the United States, Italy and Spain gave samples during acute or convalescent COVID-19. The cDNA or gDNA used as material had been derived from T cells, B-cell-depleted T cells, or PBMCs.

The germline V and J ends were trimmed by 0 bases and 5 bases, with 14 bases remaining between them. Germline loops: CDR1 LGHDT, CDR2 YNNKEL (reference sequence). The length of the CDR3 is 16 residues. The Seattle patients, enrolled during active infection, were followed longitudinally. Libraries were prepared by immunoSEQ multiplex PCR; TCRdb keeps only in-frame clonotypes and omits some of them. The sample contains some 370,000 clones, around 87% of which appear only once. This clonotype originated in a woman in her thirties with COVID-19, enrolled during active disease. This rearrangement joins TRBV3-1 (or the pseudogene TRBV3-2) to TRBJ2-1, with a weak D call TRBD1 (5 bases). The sequenced material came from peripheral blood. This CDR3 is CASSQDLAGLDNEQFF. The CDR3 DNA follows: TGTGCCAGCAGCCAAGATTTGGCAGGGTTGGACAATGAGCAGTTCTTC.